The 21 T cell receptor beta chains presented below share a single source sample, sequenced in a study of blood T cell repertoires in COVID-19. Assay: immunoSEQ multiplex PCR; the TCRdb copy retains only in-frame clones and omits some. Among 180,000 or so clones, roughly 84% were seen once, and the ten largest hold 1.2%. The sample comprised peripheral blood. These receptors originate from a man between 60 and 70 years old who had recovered from COVID-19.

V is TRBV5-6 and J is TRBJ1-2, with 8 bases fitting TRBD1. Germline V gene data show CDR1 as SGHDT and CDR2 as YYEEEE. The CDR3 is made up of 16 amino acids. The trim removed 0 bases at V and 8 bases at J, leaving 12 bases unmatched. In DNA form, the CDR3 reads TGTGCCAGCAGCTTGGTGTCAGGGGGCATGATGAGAGGCTACACCTTC. Protein product: CASSLVSGGMMRGYTF.

The V call is TRBV10-3, the J call TRBJ2-5, with 7 bases lining up with TRBD2. This CDR3 spans 15 amino acids. J lost 5 bases, V lost 0 bases, and 6 bases had no gene match. The germline CDR1 and CDR2 sequences are ENHRY and SYGVKD. The CDR3 spells CAISESREVGETQYF. The CDR3, as DNA: TGTGCCATCAGTGAGTCACGGGAGGTAGGGGAGACCCAGTACTTC.

V and J are TRBV24-1 and TRBJ2-2, with TRBD1 as a possible D gene (5 bases). The V gene's germline CDR1 is KGHDR and CDR2 SFDVKD. The V end was cut by 6 bases, the J end by 4 bases, with 5 bases between. The CDR3 is 12 residues long. In DNA form, the CDR3 reads TGTGCCACCAGTCAGGGCACCGGGGAGCTGTTTTTT. It is translated as CATSQGTGELFF.

The chain couples TRBV20-1 to TRBJ2-4; 8 nucleotides align to TRBD1. This CDR3 has 11 amino acids. Germline V gene sequence: CDR1 DFQATT, CDR2 SNEGSKA (reference sequence). The V gene end was trimmed by 6 bases and the J gene end by 7 bases; junction bases not matched to a gene: 2. The CDR3 is CSADRENIQYF. The CDR3 DNA sequence: TGCAGTGCGGACAGGGAGAACATTCAGTACTTC.

The sample holds one count of this clone. This chain's CDR3 is CASSFPSGNTIYF. The CDR3 nucleotides read TGCGCCAGCAGCTTCCCCAGCGGGAACACCATATATTTT. V usage is TRBV4-1 and J usage is TRBJ1-3; the D is unclear. The CDR3 runs to 13 residues. V was cut by 5 bases and J by 7 bases, with 12 bases left in between. Germline CDR1 and CDR2: MGHRA and YSYEKL.

The V gene is TRBV19, the J gene TRBJ2-7; TRBD2 is a possible D gene (5 bases). The CDR3 is 13 residues long. The V end was cut by 4 bases, the J end by 3 bases, with 10 bases between. Germline V gene sequence: CDR1 LNHDA, CDR2 SQIVND (reference sequence). The CDR3 reads CASSKRADYEQYF. The CDR3 DNA is TGTGCCAGTAGTAAGAGGGCGGACTACGAGCAGTACTTC.

The CDR3 is CASTRTGGTNTIYF. The CDR3 region has the DNA TGTGCCAGTACCCGGACAGGGGGCACGAACACCATATATTTT. The chain has TRBV19 and TRBJ1-3; 11 nucleotides align to TRBD1. CDR1 is LNHDA, CDR2 SQIVND, per germline (reference sequence). The CDR3 is made up of 14 amino acids. The J segment lost 7 bases and the V segment lost 7 bases, leaving 6 bases of the junction unmatched.

This chain connects TRBV14 to TRBJ2-6; TRBD1 matches at 8 bases. The trim removed 2 bases at V and 1 base at J, leaving 4 bases unmatched. Germline V gene data show CDR1 as SGHDN and CDR2 as FVKESK. This CDR3 contains 17 residues. This CDR3 is CASSQWRTGSGANVLTF. The CDR3 DNA reads as TGTGCCAGCAGCCAATGGAGGACAGGGTCTGGGGCCAACGTCCTGACTTTC. Drawing the rest from reference TRBV14 and TRBJ2-6, the complete variable domain is EAGVTQFPSHSVIEKGQTVTLRCDPISGHDNLYWYRRVMGKEIKFLLHFVKESKQDESGMPNNRFLAERTGGTYSTLKVQPAELEDSGVYFCASSQWRTGSGANVLTFGAGSRLTVL.

The gene calls are TRBV7-9 and TRBJ1-1; 9 bases match TRBD1. The length of the CDR3 is 17 residues. Germline values: CDR1 SEHNR, CDR2 FQNEAQ (reference sequence). V shed 4 bases, J shed 4 bases, and the junction held 13 bases outside the gene matches. CDR3 bases: TGTGCCAGCAGCTCGGGACAGGGCGGCCCACCGAGCACTGAAGCTTTCTTT. Protein product: CASSSGQGGPPSTEAFF.

This chain uses TRBV9 with TRBJ2-5; 13 nucleotides line up with TRBD2. The CDR3 spans 18 residues. In germline, CDR1 is SGDLS, CDR2 YYNGEE. The V segment lost 3 bases and the J segment 2 bases; nucleotides outside the gene matches: 10. The CDR3 nucleotides are TGTGCCAGCAGCGCTCTGGGACTAGCGGGGATGAAACAAGAGACCCAGTACTTC. Protein: CASSALGLAGMKQETQYF.

The chain carries TRBV5-8 and TRBJ1-2, with 8 bases aligning to TRBD1. Germline assignment: CDR1 SGHTS and CDR2 YDEGEE. CDR3 length equals 17 residues. Trimming at V came to 4 bases and at J to 1 base, leaving 12 bases not matched to a gene. The CDR3 coding sequence is TGTGCCAGCAGCCTAGGACAGGGAGTTGGTGTTAACTATGGCTACACCTTC. It translates to CASSLGQGVGVNYGYTF.

CDR3 amino acids: CASSQDRGQEETQYF. CDR3 nucleotides: TGCGCCAGCAGCCAAGATCGGGGACAGGAAGAGACCCAGTACTTC. V gene TRBV4-1 combines with J gene TRBJ2-5; 8 bases are a match to TRBD1. The CDR3 consists of 15 residues. Unmatched junction bases numbered 3, after V lost 0 bases and J lost 3 bases. Per the germline V gene, CDR1 is MGHRA and CDR2 is YSYEKL.

The chain joins TRBV6-1 to TRBJ1-5; D is unclear. The germline CDR1 and CDR2 sequences are MNHNS and SASEGT. This CDR3 has 16 residues. Trimming cost V 1 base and J 3 bases, with 13 bases left between them. CDR3 protein: CASSEESSGYNQPQHF. In DNA form, the CDR3 reads TGTGCCAGCAGTGAAGAGAGTTCGGGGTACAATCAGCCCCAGCATTTT.

The chain employs TRBV10-3 and TRBJ2-5; possibly TRBD2 for D (5 bases). The CDR3 has 15 amino acids. Germline V gene data show CDR1 as ENHRY and CDR2 as SYGVKD. The V and J ends lost 2 bases and 3 bases respectively, with 13 bases between them. The CDR3 DNA reads as TGTGCCATCAGTGAGCGACCGCCCGGGGAAGAGACCCAGTACTTC. Protein: CAISERPPGEETQYF.

The V gene is TRBV10-3, the J gene TRBJ2-5; the D is unclear. The V gene's germline CDR1 is ENHRY and CDR2 SYGVKD. The V end lost 8 bases, the J end lost 0 bases, and 10 bases lay between the germline ends. The CDR3 spans 13 residues. The DNA for the CDR3 is TGTGCCATCCGCGGCCTGTACCAAGAGACCCAGTACTTC. Its translation: CAIRGLYQETQYF.

CDR3 amino acids: CASSQDQGSSYNEQFF. The CDR3 nucleotides read TGTGCCAGCAGCCAAGATCAGGGGAGCTCCTACAATGAGCAGTTCTTC. The V call is TRBV14, the J call TRBJ2-1; TRBD1 might be the D (6 bases). The germline gives CDR1 SGHDN, CDR2 FVKESK. The CDR3 is 16 residues long. Trimming removed 0 bases at V and 0 bases at J, with 9 bases between.

The chain is built from TRBV7-8 and TRBJ2-2, with D perhaps matching TRBD1 (5 bases). The V gene lost 1 base and the J gene lost 3 bases, with 9 bases spanning the gap. The CDR3 has 15 amino acids. Germline CDR1 reads SGHVS; CDR2 reads FQNEAQ. CDR3 in DNA: TGTGCCAGCAGCTTAGTGGACATCGACACCGGGGAGCTGTTTTTT. Translating it yields CASSLVDIDTGELFF.

J is TRBJ2-7 and V is TRBV7-2; D perhaps matches TRBD1 (5 bases). The CDR3 loop spans 12 amino acids. The germline V gene encodes CDR1 SGHTA and CDR2 FQGNSA. Trimming shortened V by 5 bases and J by 3 bases, and 8 bases separated the two germline ends. As DNA, the CDR3 is TGTGCCAGCAGCCTCCAGGGCTACGAGCAGTACTTC. Translated, it gives CASSLQGYEQYF. Filled out from reference TRBV7-2 and TRBJ2-7, the complete variable domain reads GAGVSQSPSNKVTEKGKDVELRCDPISGHTALYWYRQSLGQGLEFLIYFQGNSAPDKSGLPSDRFSAERTGGSVSTLTIQRTQQEDSAVYLCASSLQGYEQYFGPGTRLTVT.

The V call is TRBV4-1, the J call TRBJ2-1; the D gene is possibly TRBD2 (5 bases). Germline lookup yields CDR1 MGHRA and CDR2 YSYEKL. Trimming shortened V by 5 bases and J by 0 bases, and 14 bases separated the two germline ends. This CDR3 has 16 amino acids. In DNA form, the CDR3 reads TGCGCCAGCAGCACTCGCGGGCAAACCTCCTACAATGAGCAGTTCTTC. Translation gives CASSTRGQTSYNEQFF.

The V and J genes are TRBV18 and TRBJ2-5; D is possibly TRBD2 (7 bases). This CDR3 is built from 16 residues. Germline values: CDR1 KGHSH, CDR2 LQKENI. V lost 3 bases, J lost 5 bases, and 19 bases lay in between. The CDR3: CASSPFAGANGETQYF. CDR3 in DNA: TGTGCCAGCTCACCCTTTGCGGGGGCCAACGGGGAGACCCAGTACTTC.

The V gene is TRBV5-1, the J gene TRBJ1-1; D is unresolved. This CDR3 is built from 15 residues. Germline V gives CDR1 SGHRS, CDR2 YFSETQ. With 0 bases removed from V and 4 bases from J, the gap between germline ends came to 13 bases. The CDR3, as DNA: TGCGCCAGCAGCTTGGCCGGAGGGATGGGCACTGAAGCTTTCTTT. This codes for CASSLAGGMGTEAFF.